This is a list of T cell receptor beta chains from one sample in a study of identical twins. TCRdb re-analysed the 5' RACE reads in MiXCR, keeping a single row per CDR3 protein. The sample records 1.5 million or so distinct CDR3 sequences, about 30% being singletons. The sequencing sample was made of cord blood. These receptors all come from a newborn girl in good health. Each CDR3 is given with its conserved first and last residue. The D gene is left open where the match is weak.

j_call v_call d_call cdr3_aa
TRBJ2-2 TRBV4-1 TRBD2 CASSPTGTSGNIGELFF
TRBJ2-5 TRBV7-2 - CASSLGHGQETQYF
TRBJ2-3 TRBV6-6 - CASSYRIPTDTQYF
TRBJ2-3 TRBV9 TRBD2 CASSVGTSGSPDTQYF
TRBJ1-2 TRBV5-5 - CASRKSQGYNTF
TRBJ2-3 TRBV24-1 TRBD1 CATSDSATGGTDTQYF
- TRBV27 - CASSLRPSRSEQYF
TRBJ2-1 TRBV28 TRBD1 CASSSTGGDYNEQFF
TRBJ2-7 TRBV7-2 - CASSLGPPGIGYEQYF
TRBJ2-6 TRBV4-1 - CASSHVQGRGGANVLTF
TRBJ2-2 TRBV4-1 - CASSQGDTNTGELFF
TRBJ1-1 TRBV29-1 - CSVRVGMNTEAFF